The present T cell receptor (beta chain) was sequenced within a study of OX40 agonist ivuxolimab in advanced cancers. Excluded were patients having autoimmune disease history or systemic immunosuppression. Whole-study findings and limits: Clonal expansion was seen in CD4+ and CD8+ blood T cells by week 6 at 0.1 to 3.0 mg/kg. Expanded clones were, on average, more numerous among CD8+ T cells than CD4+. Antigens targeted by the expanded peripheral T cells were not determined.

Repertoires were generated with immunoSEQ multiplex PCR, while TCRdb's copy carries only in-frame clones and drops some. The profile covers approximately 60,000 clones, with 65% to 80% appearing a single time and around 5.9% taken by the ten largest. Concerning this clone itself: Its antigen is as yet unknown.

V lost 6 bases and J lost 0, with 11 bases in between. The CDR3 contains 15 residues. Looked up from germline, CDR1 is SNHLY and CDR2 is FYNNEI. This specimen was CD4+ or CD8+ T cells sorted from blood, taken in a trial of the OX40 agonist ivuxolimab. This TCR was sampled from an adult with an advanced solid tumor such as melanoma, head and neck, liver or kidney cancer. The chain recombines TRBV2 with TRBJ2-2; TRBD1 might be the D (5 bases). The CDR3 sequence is CASRRQGTNTGELFF. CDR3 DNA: TGTGCCAGCAGAAGGCAGGGCACGAACACCGGGGAGCTGTTTTTT.